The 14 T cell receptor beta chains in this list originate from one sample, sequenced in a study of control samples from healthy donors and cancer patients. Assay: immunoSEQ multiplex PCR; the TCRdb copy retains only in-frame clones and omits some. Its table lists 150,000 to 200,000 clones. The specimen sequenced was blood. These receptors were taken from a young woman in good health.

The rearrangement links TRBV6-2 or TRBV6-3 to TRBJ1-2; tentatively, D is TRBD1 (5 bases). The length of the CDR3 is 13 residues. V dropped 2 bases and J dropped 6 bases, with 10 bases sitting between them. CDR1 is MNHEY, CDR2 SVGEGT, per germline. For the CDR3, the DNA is TGTGCCAGCAGTTACGAAGGGGCGCATGGCTACACCTTC. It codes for CASSYEGAHGYTF.

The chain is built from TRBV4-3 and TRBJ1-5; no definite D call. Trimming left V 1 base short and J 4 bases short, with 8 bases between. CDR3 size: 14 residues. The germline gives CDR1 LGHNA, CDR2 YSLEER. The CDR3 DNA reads TGCGCCAGCAGCCAAGCGACCGGGAATCAGCCCCAGCATTTT. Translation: CASSQATGNQPQHF.

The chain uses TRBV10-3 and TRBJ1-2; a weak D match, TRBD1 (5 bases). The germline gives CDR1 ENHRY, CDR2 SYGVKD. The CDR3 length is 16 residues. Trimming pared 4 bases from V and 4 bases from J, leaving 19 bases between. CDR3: CAISGGWRLGSYGYTF. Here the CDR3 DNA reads TGTGCCATCAGTGGGGGCTGGCGTTTGGGGAGCTATGGCTACACCTTC.

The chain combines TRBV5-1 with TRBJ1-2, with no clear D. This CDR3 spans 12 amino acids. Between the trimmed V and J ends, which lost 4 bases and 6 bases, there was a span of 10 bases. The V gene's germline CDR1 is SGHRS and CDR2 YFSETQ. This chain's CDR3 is CASSAGRNGYTF. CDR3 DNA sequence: TGCGCCAGCAGCGCTGGACGGAATGGCTACACCTTC.

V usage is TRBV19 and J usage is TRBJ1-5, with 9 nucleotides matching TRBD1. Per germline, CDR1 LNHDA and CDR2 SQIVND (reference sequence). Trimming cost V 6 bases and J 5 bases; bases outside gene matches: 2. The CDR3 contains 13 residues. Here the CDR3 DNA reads TGTGCCAGTAGCCGGGACAGGGATCAGCCCCAGCATTTT. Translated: CASSRDRDQPQHF.

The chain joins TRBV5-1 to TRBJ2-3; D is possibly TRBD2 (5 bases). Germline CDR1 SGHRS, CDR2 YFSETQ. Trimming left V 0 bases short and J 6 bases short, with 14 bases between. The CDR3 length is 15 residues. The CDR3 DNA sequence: TGCGCCAGCAGCTTGGAAGCTGAGGGTTTCGATACGCAGTATTTT. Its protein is CASSLEAEGFDTQYF.

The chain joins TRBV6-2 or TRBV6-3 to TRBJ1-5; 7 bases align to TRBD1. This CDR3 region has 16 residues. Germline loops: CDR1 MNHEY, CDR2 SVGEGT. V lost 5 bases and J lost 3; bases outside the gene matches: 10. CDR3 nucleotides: TGTGCCAGCAGTCCGACAGGGAAAGGTTCCAATCAGCCCCAGCATTTT. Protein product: CASSPTGKGSNQPQHF.

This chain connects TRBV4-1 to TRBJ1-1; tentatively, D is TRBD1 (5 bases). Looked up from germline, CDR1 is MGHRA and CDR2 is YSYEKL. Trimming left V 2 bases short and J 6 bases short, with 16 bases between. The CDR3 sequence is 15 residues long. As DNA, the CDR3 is TGCGCCAGCAGCCAACCGAAGGACCGGGGCGCTGAAGCTTTCTTT. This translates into CASSQPKDRGAEAFF.

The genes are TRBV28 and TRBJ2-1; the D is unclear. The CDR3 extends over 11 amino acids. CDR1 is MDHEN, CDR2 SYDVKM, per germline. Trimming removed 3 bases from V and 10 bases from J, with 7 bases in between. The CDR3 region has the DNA TGTGCCAGCAGTTTCGTAATAGAGCAGTTCTTC. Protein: CASSFVIEQFF.

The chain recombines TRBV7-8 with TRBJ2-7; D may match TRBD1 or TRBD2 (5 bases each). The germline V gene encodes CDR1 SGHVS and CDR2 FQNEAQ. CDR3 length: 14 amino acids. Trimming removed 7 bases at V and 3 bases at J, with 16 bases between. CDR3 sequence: CASTLGAGRYEQYF. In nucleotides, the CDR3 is TGTGCCAGCACCCTCGGGGCAGGTCGCTACGAGCAGTACTTC.

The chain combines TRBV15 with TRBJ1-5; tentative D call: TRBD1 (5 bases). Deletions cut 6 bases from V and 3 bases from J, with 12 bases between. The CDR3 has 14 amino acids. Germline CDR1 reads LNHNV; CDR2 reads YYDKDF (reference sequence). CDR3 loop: CATRSWGDNQPQHF. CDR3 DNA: TGTGCCACCAGGTCTTGGGGGGACAATCAGCCCCAGCATTTT.

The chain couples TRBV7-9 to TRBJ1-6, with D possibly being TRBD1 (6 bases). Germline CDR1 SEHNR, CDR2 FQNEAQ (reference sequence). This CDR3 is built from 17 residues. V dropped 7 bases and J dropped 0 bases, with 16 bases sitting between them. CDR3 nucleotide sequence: TGTGCCAGCACCAAGGGGGGCGACAGCTCCTATAATTCACCCCTCCACTTT. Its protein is CASTKGGDSSYNSPLHF.

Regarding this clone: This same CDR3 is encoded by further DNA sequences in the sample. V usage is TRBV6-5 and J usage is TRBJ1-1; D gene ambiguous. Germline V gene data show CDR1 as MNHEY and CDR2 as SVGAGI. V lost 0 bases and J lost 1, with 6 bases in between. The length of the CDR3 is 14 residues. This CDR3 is CASSYSAGNTEAFF. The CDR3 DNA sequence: TGTGCCAGCAGTTACTCAGCAGGGAACACTGAAGCTTTCTTT.

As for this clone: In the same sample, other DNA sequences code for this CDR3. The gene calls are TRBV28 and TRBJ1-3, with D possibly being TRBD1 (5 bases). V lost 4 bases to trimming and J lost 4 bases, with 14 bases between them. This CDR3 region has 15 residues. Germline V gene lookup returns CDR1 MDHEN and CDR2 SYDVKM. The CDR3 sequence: CASSSGDSGGNTIYF. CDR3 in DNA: TGTGCCAGCAGTTCCGGCGACAGTGGGGGAAACACCATATATTTT.